This T cell receptor beta chain was recorded in a study of shared clonotypes between healthy human individuals. Study results and caveats: Memory subsets had estimated richness that was generally smaller than that of naive subsets. Genetic and exposure-history diversity was limited by the small donor number.

Turning to this clone: Its antigen is currently unknown. The same CDR3 also results from other DNA sequences found in this sample.

TCRdb's copy holds only in-frame clones and misses some; the assay was immunoSEQ multiplex PCR. In the table there are more than 550,000 clones, around 70% of which are singletons. Sequencing used memory CD4+ T cells sorted from blood. Subset noted: CD45RA-negative fraction. This receptor was taken from a woman in her twenties or thirties in good health.

The CDR3 nucleotides are TGTGCCAGTAGTATCCGGCGAAACACTGAAGCTTTCTTT. Protein product: CASSIRRNTEAFF. The J gene is TRBJ1-1, the V gene TRBV19; D ambiguous. V dropped 3 bases and J dropped 2 bases, with 7 bases sitting between them. In germline, CDR1 is LNHDA, CDR2 SQIVND (reference sequence). This CDR3 has 13 residues.